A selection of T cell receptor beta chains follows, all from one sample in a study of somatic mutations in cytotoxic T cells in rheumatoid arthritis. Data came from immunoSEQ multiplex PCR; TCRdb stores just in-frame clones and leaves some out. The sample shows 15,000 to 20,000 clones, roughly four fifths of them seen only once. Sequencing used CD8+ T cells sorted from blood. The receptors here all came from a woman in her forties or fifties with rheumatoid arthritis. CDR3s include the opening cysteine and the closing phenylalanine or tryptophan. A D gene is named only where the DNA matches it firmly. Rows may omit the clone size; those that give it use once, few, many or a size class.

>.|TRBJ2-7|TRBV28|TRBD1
CASRLDRVTYEQYF
TGTGCCAGCAGGTTGGACAGGGTCACCTACGAGCAGTACTTC
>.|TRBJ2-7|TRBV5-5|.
CASRLDPAAFDEQYF
TGTGCCAGCAGGTTGGATCCCGCGGCGTTCGACGAGCAGTACTTC
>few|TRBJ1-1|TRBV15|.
CATSRDLRNGDTEAFF
TGTGCCACCAGCAGAGATCTGCGGAATGGCGACACTGAAGCTTTCTTT
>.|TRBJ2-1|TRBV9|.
CASSVAGYNEQFF
TGTGCCAGCAGCGTAGCAGGTTACAATGAGCAGTTCTTC
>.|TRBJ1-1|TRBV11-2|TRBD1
CASSFPRDRQWAEAFF
TGTGCCAGCAGCTTTCCACGGGACAGGCAATGGGCTGAAGCTTTCTTT
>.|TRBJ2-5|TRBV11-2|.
CASSLVTGAHQETQYF
TGTGCCAGCAGCTTAGTTACCGGGGCCCATCAAGAGACCCAGTACTTC
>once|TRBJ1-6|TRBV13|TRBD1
CASSLAPGQNSPLHF
TGTGCCAGCAGCTTAGCACCGGGACAGAATTCACCCCTCCACTTT
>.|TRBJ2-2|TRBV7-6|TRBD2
CASRLAGGNTGELFF
TGTGCCAGCAGGCTAGCGGGGGGCAACACCGGGGAGCTGTTTTTT
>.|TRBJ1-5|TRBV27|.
CASRRRGPPQPQHF
TGTGCCAGCAGACGGCGGGGCCCTCCCCAGCCCCAGCATTTT
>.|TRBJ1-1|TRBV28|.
CASSPPFLRRDTEAFF
TGTGCCAGCAGTCCCCCGTTTCTGAGGCGGGACACTGAAGCTTTCTTT
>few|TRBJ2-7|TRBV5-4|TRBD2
CASSLGVAGGMTYEQYF
TGTGCCAGCAGCTTGGGAGTAGCGGGAGGGATGACCTACGAGCAGTACTTC
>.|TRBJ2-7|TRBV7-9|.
CASSLESPYEQYF
TGTGCCAGCAGCTTAGAGTCTCCCTACGAGCAGTACTTC
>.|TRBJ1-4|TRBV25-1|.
CASSDSLQGLEKLFF
TGTGCCAGCAGTGATTCATTACAGGGTCTAGAAAAACTGTTTTTT
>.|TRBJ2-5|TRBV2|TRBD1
CASTGGGRGSQETQYF
TGTGCCAGCACTGGGGGTGGCAGGGGGTCCCAAGAGACCCAGTACTTC
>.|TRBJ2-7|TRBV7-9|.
CASSSDTRDTGHLEQYF
TGTGCCAGCAGCTCCGACACTCGGGACACAGGACACCTCGAGCAGTACTTC
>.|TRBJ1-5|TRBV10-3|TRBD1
CAISEEGTGGQPQHF
TGTGCCATCAGTGAGGAGGGTACAGGGGGACAGCCCCAGCATTTT
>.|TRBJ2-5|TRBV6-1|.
CASSEAMGAGSETQYF
TGTGCCAGCAGTGAAGCGATGGGGGCAGGTAGTGAGACCCAGTACTTC